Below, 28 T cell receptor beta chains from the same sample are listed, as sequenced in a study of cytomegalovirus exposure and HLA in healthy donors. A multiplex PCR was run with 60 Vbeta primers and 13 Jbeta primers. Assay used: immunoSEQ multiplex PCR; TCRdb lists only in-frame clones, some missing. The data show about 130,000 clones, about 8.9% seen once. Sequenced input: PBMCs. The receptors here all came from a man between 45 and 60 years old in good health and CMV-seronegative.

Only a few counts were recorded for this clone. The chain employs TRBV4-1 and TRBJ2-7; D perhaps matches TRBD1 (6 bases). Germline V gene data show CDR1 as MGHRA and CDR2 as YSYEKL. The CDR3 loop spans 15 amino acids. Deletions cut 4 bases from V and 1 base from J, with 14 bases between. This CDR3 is CASSLTGTSSYEQYF. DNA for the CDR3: TGCGCCAGCAGCCTGACCGGGACATCTTCCTACGAGCAGTACTTC.

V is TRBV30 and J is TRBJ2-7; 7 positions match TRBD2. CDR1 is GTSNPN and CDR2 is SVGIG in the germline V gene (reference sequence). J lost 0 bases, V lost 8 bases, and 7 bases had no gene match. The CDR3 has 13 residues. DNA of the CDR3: TGTGCCAGCGGGGACCTTAGCTCCTACGAGCAGTACTTC. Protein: CASGDLSSYEQYF.

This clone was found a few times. The CDR3 DNA is TGCGCCAGCAGTTTTACGGGAGTAAACAATGAGCAGTTCTTC. This translates into CASSFTGVNNEQFF. The V gene is TRBV10-1, the J gene TRBJ2-1; a possible D gene is TRBD2 (6 bases). The CDR3 is 14 residues long. The germline V gene encodes CDR1 WNHNN and CDR2 SYGVQD (reference sequence). V was cut by 5 bases and J by 5 bases, with 13 bases left in between.

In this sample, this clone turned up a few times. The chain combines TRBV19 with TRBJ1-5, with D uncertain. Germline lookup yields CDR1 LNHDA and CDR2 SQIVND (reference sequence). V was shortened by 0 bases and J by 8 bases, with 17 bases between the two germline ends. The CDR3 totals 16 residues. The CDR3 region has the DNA TGTGCCAGTAGTATAGATGCGAGCTGGGTCAGCGAGCCCCAGCATTTT. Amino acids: CASSIDASWVSEPQHF.

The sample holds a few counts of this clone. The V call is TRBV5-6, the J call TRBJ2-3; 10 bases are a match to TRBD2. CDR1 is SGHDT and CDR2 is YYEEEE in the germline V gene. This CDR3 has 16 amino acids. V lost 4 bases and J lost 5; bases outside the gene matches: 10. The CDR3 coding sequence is TGTGCCAGCAGCGACCGGGCTAGCGGGAGAGGAGATACGCAGTATTTT. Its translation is CASSDRASGRGDTQYF.

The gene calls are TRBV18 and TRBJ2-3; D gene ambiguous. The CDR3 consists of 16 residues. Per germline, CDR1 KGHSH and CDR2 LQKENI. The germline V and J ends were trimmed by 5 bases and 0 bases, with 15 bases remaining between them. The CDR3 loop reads CASSELYSTSTDTQYF. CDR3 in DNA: TGTGCCAGCTCAGAGTTGTACTCAACCAGCACAGATACGCAGTATTTT.

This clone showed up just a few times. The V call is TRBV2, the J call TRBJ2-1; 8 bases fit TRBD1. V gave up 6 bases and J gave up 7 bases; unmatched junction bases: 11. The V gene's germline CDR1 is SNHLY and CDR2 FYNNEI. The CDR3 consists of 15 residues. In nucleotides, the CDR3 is TGTGCCAGCAGGGTCGGACAGGGATGGAAAAATGAGCAGTTCTTC. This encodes CASRVGQGWKNEQFF.

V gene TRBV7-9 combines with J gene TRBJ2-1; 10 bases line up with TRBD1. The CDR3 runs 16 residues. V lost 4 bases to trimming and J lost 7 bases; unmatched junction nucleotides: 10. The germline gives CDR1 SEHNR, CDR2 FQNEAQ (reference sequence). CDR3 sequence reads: CASSSRDRGLRNEQFF. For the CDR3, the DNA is TGTGCCAGCAGCTCCCGGGACAGGGGCCTTAGGAATGAGCAGTTCTTC.

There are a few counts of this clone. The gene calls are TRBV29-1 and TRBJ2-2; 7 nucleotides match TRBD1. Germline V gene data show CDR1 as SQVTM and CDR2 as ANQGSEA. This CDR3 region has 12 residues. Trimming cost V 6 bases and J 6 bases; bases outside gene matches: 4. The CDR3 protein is CSVQTGAGELFF. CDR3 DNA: TGCAGCGTGCAAACAGGGGCCGGGGAGCTGTTTTTT.

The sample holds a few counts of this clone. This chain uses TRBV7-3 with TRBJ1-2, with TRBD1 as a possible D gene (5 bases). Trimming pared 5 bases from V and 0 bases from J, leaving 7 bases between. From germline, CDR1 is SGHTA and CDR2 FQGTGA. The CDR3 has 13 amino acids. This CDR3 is CASSADTNYGYTF. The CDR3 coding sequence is TGTGCCAGCAGCGCGGACACTAACTATGGCTACACCTTC. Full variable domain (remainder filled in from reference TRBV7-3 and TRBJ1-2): GAGVSQTPSNKVTEKGKYVELRCDPISGHTALYWYRQSLGQGPEFLIYFQGTGAADDSGLPNDRFFAVRPEGSVSTLKIQRTERGDSAVYLCASSADTNYGYTFGSGTRLTVV.

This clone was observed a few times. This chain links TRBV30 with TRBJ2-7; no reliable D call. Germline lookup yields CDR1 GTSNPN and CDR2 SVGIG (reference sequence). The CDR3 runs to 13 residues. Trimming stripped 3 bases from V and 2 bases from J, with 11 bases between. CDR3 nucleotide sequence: TGTGCCTGGAGACTGGGCCCCACCTACGAGCAGTACTTC. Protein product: CAWRLGPTYEQYF.

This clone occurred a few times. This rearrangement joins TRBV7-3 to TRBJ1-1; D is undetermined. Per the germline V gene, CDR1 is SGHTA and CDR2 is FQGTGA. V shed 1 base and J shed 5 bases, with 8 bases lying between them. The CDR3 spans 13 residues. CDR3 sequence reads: CASSLNYGTEAFF. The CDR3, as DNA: TGTGCCAGCAGCTTAAACTACGGGACTGAAGCTTTCTTT.

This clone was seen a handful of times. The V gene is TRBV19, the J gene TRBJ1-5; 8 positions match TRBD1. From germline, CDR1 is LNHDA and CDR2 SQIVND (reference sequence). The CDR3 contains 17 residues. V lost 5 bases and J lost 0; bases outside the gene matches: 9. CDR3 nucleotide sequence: TGTGCCAGTAGTCCCGCAGGGGGCCGGTATAGCAATCAGCCCCAGCATTTT. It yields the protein CASSPAGGRYSNQPQHF.

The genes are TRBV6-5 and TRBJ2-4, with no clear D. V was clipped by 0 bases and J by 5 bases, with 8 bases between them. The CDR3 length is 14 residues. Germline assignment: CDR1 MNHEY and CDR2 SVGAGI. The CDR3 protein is CASSYSRVENIQYF. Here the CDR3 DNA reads TGTGCCAGCAGTTACTCGAGAGTAGAAAACATTCAGTACTTC.

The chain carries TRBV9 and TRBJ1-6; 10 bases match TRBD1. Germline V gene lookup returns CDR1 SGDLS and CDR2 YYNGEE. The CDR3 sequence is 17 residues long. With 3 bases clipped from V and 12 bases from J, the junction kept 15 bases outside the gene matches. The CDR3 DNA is TGTGCCAGCAGCGATCGACCGGGACAGGGGCTTCGAGGACCCCTCCACTTT. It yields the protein CASSDRPGQGLRGPLHF.

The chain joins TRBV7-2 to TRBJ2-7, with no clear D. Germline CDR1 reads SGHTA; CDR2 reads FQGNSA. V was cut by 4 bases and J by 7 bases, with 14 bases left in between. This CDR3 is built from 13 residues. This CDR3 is CASSSMTRNEQYF. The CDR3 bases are TGTGCCAGCAGCTCAATGACACGTAATGAGCAGTACTTC.

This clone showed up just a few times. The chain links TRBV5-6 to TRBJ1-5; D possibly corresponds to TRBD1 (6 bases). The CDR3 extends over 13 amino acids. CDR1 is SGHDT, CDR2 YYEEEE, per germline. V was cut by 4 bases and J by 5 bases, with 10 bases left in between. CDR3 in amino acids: CASSARGDQPQHF. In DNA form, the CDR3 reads TGTGCCAGCAGCGCCAGGGGCGATCAGCCCCAGCATTTT.

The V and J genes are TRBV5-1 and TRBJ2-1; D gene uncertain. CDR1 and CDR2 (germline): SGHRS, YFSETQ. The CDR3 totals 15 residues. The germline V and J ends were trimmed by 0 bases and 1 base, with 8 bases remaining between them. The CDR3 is CASSLGHTSYNEQFF. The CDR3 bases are TGCGCCAGCAGCTTGGGACATACGTCCTACAATGAGCAGTTCTTC. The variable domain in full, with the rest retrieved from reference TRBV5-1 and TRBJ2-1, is KAGVTQTPRYLIKTRGQQVTLSCSPISGHRSVSWYQQTPGQGLQFLFEYFSETQRNKGNFPGRFSGRQFSNSRSEMNVSTLELGDSALYLCASSLGHTSYNEQFFGPGTRLTVL.

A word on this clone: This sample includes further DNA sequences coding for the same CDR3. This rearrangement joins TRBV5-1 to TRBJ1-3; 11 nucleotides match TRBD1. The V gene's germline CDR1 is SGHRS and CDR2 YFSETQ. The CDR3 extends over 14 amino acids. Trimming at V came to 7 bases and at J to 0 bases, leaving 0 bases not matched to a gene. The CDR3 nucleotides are TGCGCCAGCGGGACAGGGGGCTCTGGAAACACCATATATTTT. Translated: CASGTGGSGNTIYF. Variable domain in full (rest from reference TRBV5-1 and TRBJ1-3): KAGVTQTPRYLIKTRGQQVTLSCSPISGHRSVSWYQQTPGQGLQFLFEYFSETQRNKGNFPGRFSGRQFSNSRSEMNVSTLELGDSALYLCASGTGGSGNTIYFGEGSWLTVV.

The CDR3 sequence is CATSLSGQGHEKLFF. The DNA of the CDR3 is TGTGCCACCAGCTTGTCCGGACAGGGGCATGAAAAACTGTTTTTT. V and J are TRBV15 and TRBJ1-4, with 9 bases identical to TRBD1. The length of the CDR3 is 15 residues. Germline trimming cut 5 bases from V and 6 bases from J; bases unmatched to any gene: 7. CDR1 LNHNV and CDR2 YYDKDF come from the germline V gene (reference sequence).

The CDR3 spells CASSPRGGSGTDTQYF. CDR3 DNA: TGTGCCAGCTCACCGCGCGGCGGTTCCGGCACAGATACGCAGTATTTT. The chain links TRBV18 to TRBJ2-3; no reliable D call. Trimming stripped 3 bases from V and 1 base from J, with 14 bases between. The CDR3 runs 16 residues. CDR1 KGHSH and CDR2 LQKENI come from the germline V gene. Using reference TRBV18 and TRBJ2-3 for the parts outside the CDR3, the full variable domain is NAGVMQNPRHLVRRRGQEARLRCSPMKGHSHVYWYRQLPEEGLKFMVYLQKENIIDESGMPKERFSAEFPKEGPSILRIQQVVRGDSAAYFCASSPRGGSGTDTQYFGPGTRLTVL.

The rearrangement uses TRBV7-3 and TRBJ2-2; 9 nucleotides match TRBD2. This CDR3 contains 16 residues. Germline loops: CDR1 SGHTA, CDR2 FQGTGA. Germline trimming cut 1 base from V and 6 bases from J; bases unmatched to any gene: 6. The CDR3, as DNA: TGTGCCAGCAGCTTAAGGCCCGGGACTAGCCCCGGGGAGCTGTTTTTT. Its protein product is CASSLRPGTSPGELFF.

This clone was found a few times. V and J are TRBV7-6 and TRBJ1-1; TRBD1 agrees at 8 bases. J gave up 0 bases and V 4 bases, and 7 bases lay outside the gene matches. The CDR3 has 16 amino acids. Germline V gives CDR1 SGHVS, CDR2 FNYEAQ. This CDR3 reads CASSSETGVVNTEAFF. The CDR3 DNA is TGTGCCAGCAGCTCGGAGACAGGGGTGGTGAACACTGAAGCTTTCTTT.

In DNA form, the CDR3 reads TGCGCCAGCAGCGTATCCGGGACTAGCGTACGCGAGCAGTACTTC. It translates to CASSVSGTSVREQYF. V gene TRBV5-1 combines with J gene TRBJ2-7; 10 nucleotides line up with TRBD2. Losses at the gene ends were 4 bases for V and 6 bases for J; bases not matched to a gene: 10. The CDR3 is 15 residues long. Germline CDR1 reads SGHRS; CDR2 reads YFSETQ.

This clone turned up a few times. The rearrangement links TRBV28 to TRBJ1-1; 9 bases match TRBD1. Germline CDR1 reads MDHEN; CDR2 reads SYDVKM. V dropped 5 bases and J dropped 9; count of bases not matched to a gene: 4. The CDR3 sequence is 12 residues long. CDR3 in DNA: TGTGCCAGCAGTCCCGGACAGGGGAAAGCTTTCTTT. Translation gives CASSPGQGKAFF.

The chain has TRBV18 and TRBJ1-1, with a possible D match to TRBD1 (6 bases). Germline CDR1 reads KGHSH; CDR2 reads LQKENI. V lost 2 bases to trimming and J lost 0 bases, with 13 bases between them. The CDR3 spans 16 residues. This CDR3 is CASSPTTTGVNTEAFF. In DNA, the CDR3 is TGTGCCAGCTCACCAACAACGACAGGCGTGAACACTGAAGCTTTCTTT.

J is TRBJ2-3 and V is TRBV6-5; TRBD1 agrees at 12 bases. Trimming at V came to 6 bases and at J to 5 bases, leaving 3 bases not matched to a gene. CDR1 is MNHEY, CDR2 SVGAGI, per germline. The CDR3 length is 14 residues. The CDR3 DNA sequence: TGTGCCAGCAGGCGGGACAGGGGGCAAGATACGCAGTATTTT. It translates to CASRRDRGQDTQYF.

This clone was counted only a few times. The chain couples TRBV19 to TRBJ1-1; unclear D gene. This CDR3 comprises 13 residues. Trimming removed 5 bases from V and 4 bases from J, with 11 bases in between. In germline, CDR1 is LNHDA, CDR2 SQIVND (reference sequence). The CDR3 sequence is CASSSQTATEAFF. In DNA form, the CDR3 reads TGTGCCAGTAGTTCCCAAACAGCCACTGAAGCTTTCTTT.